One sample yielded the 15 T cell receptor beta chains listed below, sequenced in a study of T cell responses to AZD1222 COVID-19 vaccine. The repertoire was sequenced with immunoSEQ multiplex PCR; TCRdb's copy has only in-frame clones and lacks some. The data contain 150,000 to 200,000 clones, around 94% of them seen just once; the ten biggest clones take up 0.64%. Source: peripheral blood, taken on day 0 of AZD1222 vaccination. These receptors were collected from an adult in good health.

The rearrangement links TRBV11-3 to TRBJ2-7; D gene uncertain. Germline V gene data show CDR1 as SGHNT and CDR2 as YENEEA. The CDR3 covers 15 residues. Trimming left V 5 bases short and J 5 bases short, with 19 bases between. This chain's CDR3 is CASSHRDGARNEQYF. CDR3 bases: TGTGCCAGCAGCCACCGAGACGGAGCCCGGAACGAGCAGTACTTC.

The rearrangement links TRBV27 to TRBJ1-1; D is undetermined. This CDR3 comprises 12 residues. V lost 8 bases and J lost 5, with 12 bases in between. The germline CDR1 and CDR2 sequences are MNHEY and SMNVEV (reference sequence). The CDR3 protein is CASPRFGTEAFF. CDR3 nucleotides: TGTGCCAGCCCCAGGTTTGGGACTGAAGCTTTCTTT.

The chain uses TRBV28 and TRBJ1-2, with D unclear. CDR1 and CDR2 (germline): MDHEN, SYDVKM. The CDR3 contains 15 residues. Trimming stripped 6 bases from V and 4 bases from J, with 18 bases between. CDR3 nucleotide sequence: TGTGCCAGCAGCCCCCACCGCCTTGGAGCCTATGGCTACACCTTC. It encodes CASSPHRLGAYGYTF.

The DNA for the CDR3 is TGTGCCATCAGGGCAGGGCCCACTGAAGCTTTCTTT. This encodes CAIRAGPTEAFF. This chain links TRBV10-3 with TRBJ1-1, with TRBD1 as a possible D gene (5 bases). V shed 6 bases and J shed 4 bases, with 9 bases lying between them. Germline lookup yields CDR1 ENHRY and CDR2 SYGVKD. The CDR3 is 12 residues long.

Worth noting for this clone: Other DNA variants within this sample encode the same CDR3. The J gene is TRBJ2-6, the V gene TRBV5-1; D is ambiguous. V lost 0 bases and J lost 0, with 4 bases in between. The CDR3 is 15 residues long. CDR1 and CDR2 (germline): SGHRS, YFSETQ. In DNA, the CDR3 is TGCGCCAGCAGCTTGGGGGGCTCTGGGGCCAACGTCCTGACTTTC. This sequence encodes CASSLGGSGANVLTF.

The chain has TRBV15 and TRBJ2-1; 7 nucleotides match TRBD2. The CDR3 loop spans 15 amino acids. The ends lost 4 bases at V and 0 bases at J; junction bases unmatched: 3. The V gene's germline CDR1 is LNHNV and CDR2 YYDKDF (reference sequence). The chain's CDR3 is CATSIGGGSYNEQFF. The DNA for the CDR3 is TGTGCCACCAGCATAGGCGGGGGCTCCTACAATGAGCAGTTCTTC.

J is TRBJ1-3 and V is TRBV5-1; D is uncertain. Trimming took 4 bases from V and 2 from J, leaving 7 bases between them. There are 13 residues in the CDR3. Germline loops: CDR1 SGHRS, CDR2 YFSETQ. CDR3 sequence: CASSDVAGNTIYF. For the CDR3, the DNA is TGCGCCAGCAGCGACGTGGCTGGAAACACCATATATTTT.

The CDR3 nucleotides are TGCGCCAGCAGCTTGGCTGGGTTTGGCTACACCTTC. Translating gives CASSLAGFGYTF. V usage is TRBV5-1 and J usage is TRBJ1-2; D ambiguous. V was shortened by 0 bases and J by 7 bases, with 7 bases between the two germline ends. Germline assignment: CDR1 SGHRS and CDR2 YFSETQ. The CDR3 runs to 12 residues.

This chain joins TRBV29-1 and TRBJ2-1; no clear D. The CDR3 spans 12 residues. V dropped 7 bases and J dropped 8 bases, with 15 bases sitting between them. Germline values: CDR1 SQVTM, CDR2 ANQGSEA. The CDR3 sequence is CSGARLGDEQFF. CDR3 nucleotides: TGCAGCGGTGCTAGGCTCGGCGATGAGCAGTTCTTC.

The gene calls are TRBV5-1 and TRBJ1-4; D not resolved. Germline assignment: CDR1 SGHRS and CDR2 YFSETQ. This CDR3 has 14 residues. V was trimmed by 0 bases and J by 3 bases, leaving 6 bases between them. CDR3 bases: TGCGCCAGCAGCTTGGGCGGACCTAATGAAAAACTGTTTTTT. Its protein is CASSLGGPNEKLFF.

The chain employs TRBV9 and TRBJ1-1; D unclear. CDR1 and CDR2 (germline): SGDLS, YYNGEE. The CDR3 covers 12 residues. Deletions cut 3 bases from V and 1 base from J, with 4 bases between. This CDR3 is CASSGSNTEAFF. In DNA, the CDR3 is TGTGCCAGCAGCGGGTCGAACACTGAAGCTTTCTTT.

The J gene is TRBJ1-2, the V gene TRBV6-5; D gene ambiguous. The CDR3 runs 15 residues. The germline V gene has CDR1 MNHEY and CDR2 SVGAGI. Between the trimmed V and J ends, which lost 5 bases and 7 bases, there was a span of 20 bases. CDR3 loop: CASSTNPGAFFGYTF. The DNA for the CDR3 is TGTGCCAGCAGTACTAACCCGGGCGCCTTTTTTGGCTACACCTTC.

The J gene is TRBJ2-3, the V gene TRBV3-1 (or the pseudogene TRBV3-2); D may match TRBD1 or TRBD2 (5 bases each). This CDR3 has 19 residues. The V and J ends lost 0 bases and 0 bases respectively, with 19 bases between them. Germline assignment: CDR1 LGHDT and CDR2 YNNKEL (reference sequence). CDR3 nucleotides: TGTGCCAGCAGCCAAGAGCCGGGACCCTGGACCTCTAGCACAGATACGCAGTATTTT. Translation: CASSQEPGPWTSSTDTQYF.

The rearrangement joins TRBV7-2 to TRBJ1-2; D gene ambiguous. V was trimmed by 6 bases and J by 8 bases, leaving 16 bases between them. Germline V gene sequence: CDR1 SGHTA, CDR2 FQGNSA. The CDR3 sequence is 13 residues long. CDR3 bases: TGTGCCAGCAGTACCGGCTTTGGCGGCGGCTACACCTTC. This encodes CASSTGFGGGYTF.

Points on this clone: Germline is not matched at one junction end, which may reflect a read error. The chain links TRBV4-2 to TRBJ2-4; 8 bases line up with TRBD1. The CDR3 has 15 amino acids. The germline V gene has CDR1 LGHNA and CDR2 YNFKEQ. This chain's CDR3 is CASSQLLDRDNIQYF. DNA of the CDR3: TGTGCTAGCAGCCAATTACTGGACAGGGATAACATTCAGTACTTC.